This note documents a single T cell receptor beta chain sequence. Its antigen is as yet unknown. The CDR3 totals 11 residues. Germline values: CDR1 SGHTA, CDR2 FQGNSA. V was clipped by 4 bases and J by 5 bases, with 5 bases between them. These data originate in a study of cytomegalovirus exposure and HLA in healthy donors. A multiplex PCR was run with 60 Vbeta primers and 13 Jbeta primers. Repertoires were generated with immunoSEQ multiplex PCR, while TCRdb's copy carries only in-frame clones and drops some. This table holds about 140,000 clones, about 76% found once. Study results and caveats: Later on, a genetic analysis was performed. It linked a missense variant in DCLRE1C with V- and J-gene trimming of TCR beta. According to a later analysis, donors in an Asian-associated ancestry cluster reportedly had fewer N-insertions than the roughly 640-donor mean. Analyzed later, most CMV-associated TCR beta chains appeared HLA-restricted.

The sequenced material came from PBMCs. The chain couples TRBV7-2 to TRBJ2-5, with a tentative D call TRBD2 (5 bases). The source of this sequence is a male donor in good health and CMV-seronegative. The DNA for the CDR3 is TGTGCCAGCAGCTCGGGGGAGACCCAGTACTTC. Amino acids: CASSSGETQYF. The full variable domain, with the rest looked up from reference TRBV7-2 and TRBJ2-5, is GAGVSQSPSNKVTEKGKDVELRCDPISGHTALYWYRQSLGQGLEFLIYFQGNSAPDKSGLPSDRFSAERTGGSVSTLTIQRTQQEDSAVYLCASSSGETQYFGPGTRLLVL.